This T cell receptor beta chain was found in a study of memory CD4+ T cells and cytomegalovirus serostatus. Whole-study context: Donors were healthy Belgian adults, 10 or so CMV seropositive and about 24 seronegative. Study observations and caveats: Repertoires predicted CMV serostatus with median bootstrapped AUC of approximately 0.94. Of under 200 reported CMV TCRbeta sequences, just over 65 were found in memory CD4+ repertoires.

Clones were read by immunoSEQ multiplex PCR, and TCRdb kept only the in-frame ones, dropping some. The sample gives about 45,000 clones, approximately 82% of which show up once; around 2% is in the top ten. The CDR3 covers 15 residues. Germline V gives CDR1 SNHLY, CDR2 FYNNEI. V lost 4 bases and J lost 2, with 14 bases in between. This clone was found a few times. Its antigen is undetermined. The sort gate was single viable CD3+CD4+CD8-CD45RO+ cells for memory CD4+ T cells. The receptor's source is an adult in good health and CMV-seronegative. This sequence joins TRBV2 and TRBJ2-5; a possible D gene is TRBD2 (6 bases). The sample comprised memory CD4+ T cells from blood. The CDR3 loop reads CASSVSGVGQETQYF. The CDR3 region has the DNA TGTGCCAGCAGTGTTTCGGGGGTGGGGCAAGAGACCCAGTACTTC.